What follows are 20 T cell receptor beta chains derived from one specimen sequenced in a study of beta chain features in type 1 diabetes. Every isolated RNA sample was fully reverse transcribed, so sequencing captured expressed TCRB transcripts. The repertoire was sequenced with immunoSEQ multiplex PCR; TCRdb's copy has only in-frame clones and lacks some. The repertoire holds 100,000 to 150,000 clones, with approximately 9% as singletons. Their antigen targets remain unknown. Overall study results and limits: Moderate yet significant TCRB CDR3 shortening was seen in Type 1 diabetes patients in all four CD4+ subsets.

Specimen: central memory CD4+ T cells from blood. Source of these receptors: a man aged 25 to 45 with type 1 diabetes.

The rearrangement uses TRBV19 and TRBJ2-1; TRBD1 might be the D (7 bases). The CDR3 is 14 amino acids. CDR1 is LNHDA, CDR2 SQIVND, per germline (reference sequence). V gave up 7 bases and J gave up 6 bases, with 16 bases separating them. The CDR3 DNA is TGTGCCAGTAATTGGGGGGACAGATTCAATGAGCAGTTCTTC. It is translated as CASNWGDRFNEQFF.

This clone has a handful of counts. This rearrangement joins TRBV29-1 to TRBJ1-2, with 7 bases fitting TRBD1. CDR1 and CDR2 from the germline V gene are SQVTM and ANQGSEA. The V and J ends lost 6 bases and 6 bases, in that order; junction bases with no gene match: 13. CDR3 size: 14 residues. The CDR3 bases are TGCAGCGTCCTGAGGGGAGACAGGGTTCATGGCTACACCTTC. It translates to CSVLRGDRVHGYTF.

This clone turned up a few times. This sequence joins TRBV6-6 and TRBJ2-7; the match to TRBD1 covers 7 bases. CDR1 is MNHNY, CDR2 SVGAGI, per germline (reference sequence). The V segment lost 0 bases and the J segment 6 bases; nucleotides outside the gene matches: 8. The CDR3 covers 15 residues. The CDR3, as DNA: TGTGCCAGCAGTTACTCTCGGGACAGTGGTTCCGAGCAGTACTTC. Translating it yields CASSYSRDSGSEQYF.

This clone was recorded a few times. This chain links TRBV7-9 with TRBJ2-5; D may be TRBD2 (7 bases). Per germline, CDR1 SEHNR and CDR2 FQNEAQ (reference sequence). Between the trimmed V and J ends, which lost 5 bases and 5 bases, there was a span of 21 bases. This CDR3 region has 16 residues. In DNA form, the CDR3 reads TGTGCCAGCAGCCCGGTTCTTCGCGGGGGCGGCGAGACCCAGTACTTC. It translates to CASSPVLRGGGETQYF.

This clone was observed a few times. This chain joins TRBV6-1 and TRBJ2-7, with D possibly matching TRBD2 (5 bases). CDR1 is MNHNS, CDR2 SASEGT, per germline. The CDR3 runs 14 residues. V was trimmed by 5 bases and J by 0 bases, leaving 11 bases between them. Written as DNA, the CDR3 is TGTGCCAGCAGTTGGTTCGGGGACTCCTACGAGCAGTACTTC. Translating gives CASSWFGDSYEQYF.

This clone was counted between two and nine times. The chain employs TRBV27 and TRBJ2-7; tentative D call: TRBD1 (6 bases). Germline V CDR1 and CDR2: MNHEY, SMNVEV (reference sequence). The ends were cut back, 3 bases at V and 3 bases at J, with 9 bases in the middle. CDR3 length: 13 amino acids. The CDR3: CASSFTGNYEQYF. The CDR3 DNA reads TGTGCCAGCAGTTTTACAGGGAACTACGAGCAGTACTTC.

This clone occurred many times. The chain uses TRBV25-1 and TRBJ2-3; the match to TRBD2 covers 12 bases. Losses at the gene ends were 5 bases for V and 1 base for J; bases not matched to a gene: 1. The CDR3 has 15 amino acids. Germline V gene lookup returns CDR1 MGHDK and CDR2 SYGVNS. The CDR3 reads CASSRLAGGTDTQYF. The CDR3 DNA reads as TGTGCCAGCAGTCGACTAGCGGGGGGCACAGATACGCAGTATTTT.

V gene TRBV19 combines with J gene TRBJ1-4; no definite D call. The length of the CDR3 is 15 residues. Germline assignment: CDR1 LNHDA and CDR2 SQIVND (reference sequence). V lost 3 bases, J lost 0 bases, and 8 bases lay in between. The CDR3 reads CASSISVATNEKLFF. The CDR3 bases are TGTGCCAGTAGTATTTCTGTTGCAACTAATGAAAAACTGTTTTTT.

The chain employs TRBV7-2 and TRBJ1-5, with D hard to call. The V end was cut by 4 bases, the J end by 5 bases, with 12 bases between. CDR3 length: 14 amino acids. The germline CDR1 and CDR2 sequences are SGHTA and FQGNSA. The CDR3 coding sequence is TGTGCCAGCAGCTCAACCGGGTTTGATCAGCCCCAGCATTTT. It specifies CASSSTGFDQPQHF.

This clone showed up just a few times. The rearrangement uses TRBV25-1 and TRBJ2-5; no clear D. The germline V gene has CDR1 MGHDK and CDR2 SYGVNS. Trimming shortened V by 1 base and J by 4 bases, and 13 bases separated the two germline ends. This CDR3 has 15 residues. CDR3 nucleotides: TGTGCCAGCAGTGAATCCCTTTCCTCGGGAGAGACCCAGTACTTC. It codes for CASSESLSSGETQYF. Using reference TRBV25-1 and TRBJ2-5 for the parts outside the CDR3, the full variable domain is EADIYQTPRYLVIGTGKKITLECSQTMGHDKMYWYQQDPGMELHLIHYSYGVNSTEKGDLSSESTVSRIRTEHFPLTLESARPSHTSQYLCASSESLSSGETQYFGPGTRLLVL.

This clone was detected many times. The gene calls are TRBV11-1 and TRBJ1-2; 9 positions agree with TRBD1. Germline loops: CDR1 SGHAT, CDR2 FQDESV (reference sequence). J gave up 10 bases and V 6 bases, and 15 bases lay outside the gene matches. The CDR3 totals 15 residues. DNA for the CDR3: TGTGCCAGCAGTCTTTCTGCCGGGACAGGGCGGCTCTACACCTTC. Translation: CASSLSAGTGRLYTF.

The chain carries TRBV9 and TRBJ2-7, with 9 bases matching TRBD1. V lost 4 bases and J lost 2; bases outside the gene matches: 7. CDR3 length: 15 residues. Germline CDR1 reads SGDLS; CDR2 reads YYNGEE. CDR3: CASSLGQGRTYEQYF. As DNA, the CDR3 is TGTGCCAGCAGCCTAGGACAGGGGCGAACCTACGAGCAGTACTTC.

This clone showed up just a few times. The chain uses TRBV28 and TRBJ1-6; 8 bases align to TRBD1. The V and J ends lost 5 bases and 5 bases, in that order; junction bases with no gene match: 5. In germline, CDR1 is MDHEN, CDR2 SYDVKM. The CDR3 is made up of 15 amino acids. The CDR3: CASSPGGADNSPLHF. The CDR3 bases are TGTGCCAGCAGTCCAGGGGGCGCCGATAATTCACCCCTCCACTTT.

This clone was counted only a few times. V is TRBV29-1 and J is TRBJ2-5; 10 bases line up with TRBD1. The DNA end is more similar to TRBJ2-7, so the J call may be wrong. Germline CDR1 is SQVTM and CDR2 is ANQGSEA. CDR3 length equals 11 residues. CDR3: CSAGTGDEQYF. Here the CDR3 DNA reads TGCAGCGCCGGGACAGGGGACGAGCAGTACTTC.

This clone was detected a few times. The chain has TRBV30 and TRBJ1-2, with a weak D call TRBD1 (5 bases). The CDR3 has 13 residues. V was clipped by 0 bases and J by 7 bases, with 12 bases between them. Looked up from germline, CDR1 is GTSNPN and CDR2 is SVGIG (reference sequence). CDR3 amino acids: CAWSVLRVRGYTF. Here the CDR3 DNA reads TGTGCCTGGAGTGTACTCAGGGTTCGTGGCTACACCTTC.

This clone was detected only a few times. This chain joins TRBV5-1 and TRBJ1-5; a weak D match, TRBD1 (5 bases). Germline lookup yields CDR1 SGHRS and CDR2 YFSETQ. V shed 4 bases and J shed 5 bases, with 10 bases lying between them. The CDR3 covers 13 residues. The CDR3 protein is CASSPGGDQPQHF. The CDR3 coding sequence is TGCGCCAGCAGCCCTGGGGGGGATCAGCCCCAGCATTTT.

The chain is built from TRBV15 and TRBJ2-4, with D uncertain. V was shortened by 0 bases and J by 12 bases, with 12 bases between the two germline ends. CDR1 and CDR2 from the germline V gene are LNHNV and YYDKDF (reference sequence). CDR3 length: 13 residues. CDR3 in amino acids: CATSRDRTRNQYF. The CDR3 nucleotides are TGTGCCACCAGCAGAGATCGAACGCGCAATCAGTACTTC.

The table lists this clone with a few counts. The CDR3 DNA reads as TGTGCCTGGAGTCCCCGACTAGCGGGCAACACAGATACGCAGTATTTT. It encodes CAWSPRLAGNTDTQYF. V is TRBV30 and J is TRBJ2-3; 10 bases agree with TRBD2. The germline V gene encodes CDR1 GTSNPN and CDR2 SVGIG (reference sequence). V gave up 2 bases and J gave up 2 bases; unmatched junction bases: 7. The CDR3 consists of 16 residues.

Written as DNA, the CDR3 is TGTGCCAGCAGCTTCCAGACAGAAGAGACCCAGTACTTC. Amino acid sequence: CASSFQTEETQYF. This chain uses TRBV7-2 with TRBJ2-5; maybe TRBD1 (5 bases). V was clipped by 3 bases and J by 3 bases, with 8 bases between them. This CDR3 contains 13 residues. Germline CDR1 SGHTA, CDR2 FQGNSA. Drawing the rest from reference TRBV7-2 and TRBJ2-5, the complete variable domain is GAGVSQSPSNKVTEKGKDVELRCDPISGHTALYWYRQSLGQGLEFLIYFQGNSAPDKSGLPSDRFSAERTGGSVSTLTIQRTQQEDSAVYLCASSFQTEETQYFGPGTRLLVL.

This clone was observed at least ten times. The J gene is TRBJ2-7, the V gene TRBV21-1; TRBD2, the table's D call, was not compared with the DNA. TRBV21-1 is recorded as a pseudogene. The CDR3 is made up of 16 amino acids. The CDR3 bases are TGTGCCAGCAGCAATGTGAACCGGGCCCCGCGGGGCGAGCAGTACTTC. Its protein product is CASSNVNRAPRGEQYF.